This T cell receptor beta chain is from a study of cytomegalovirus exposure and HLA in healthy donors. The study's findings and limits: It was only CMV serostatus that was available as immune exposure information. In a later analysis, HLA-C alleles had the fewest associated TCRs, DRB1 alleles the most.

This clone is a singleton in its sample. What it binds is unknown. The PCR ran on 60 Vbeta and 13 Jbeta primers. In the original analysis: As a later analysis found, there were approximately 80 million unique TCR beta chains, of which around 9.9 million were shared. Sequenced by immunoSEQ multiplex PCR; TCRdb stores in-frame clones only, minus some. V, J and clone size derive from that table, while D and trimming were established from the DNA sequence. The repertoire holds 76,000 or so clones, with 73% as singletons. With 0 bases clipped from V and 2 bases from J, the junction kept 2 bases outside the gene matches. This CDR3 is 15 amino acids long. The V gene's germline CDR1 is SGHRS and CDR2 YFSETQ.

The sample was PBMCs. This clonotype originated in a woman in her thirties or forties in good health and CMV-seropositive. This sequence joins TRBV5-1 and TRBJ2-1; TRBD1 agrees at 7 bases. CDR3 sequence (DNA): TGCGCCAGCAGCTTGGGTGGGACAGCCTACAATGAGCAGTTCTTC. It translates to CASSLGGTAYNEQFF.